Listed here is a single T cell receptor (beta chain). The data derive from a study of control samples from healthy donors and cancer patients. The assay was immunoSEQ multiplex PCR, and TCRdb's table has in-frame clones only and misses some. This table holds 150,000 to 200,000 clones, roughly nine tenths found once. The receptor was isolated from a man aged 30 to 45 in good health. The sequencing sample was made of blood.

In DNA form, the CDR3 reads TGCGCCAGCAGCTTGGGACAGGCTCCAGAGACCCAGTACTTC. Protein product: CASSLGQAPETQYF. V gene TRBV5-1 combines with J gene TRBJ2-5; possible D gene TRBD1, 6 bases. The V end lost 0 bases, the J end lost 4 bases, and 10 bases lay between the germline ends. The CDR3 extends over 14 amino acids. The V gene's germline CDR1 is SGHRS and CDR2 YFSETQ.